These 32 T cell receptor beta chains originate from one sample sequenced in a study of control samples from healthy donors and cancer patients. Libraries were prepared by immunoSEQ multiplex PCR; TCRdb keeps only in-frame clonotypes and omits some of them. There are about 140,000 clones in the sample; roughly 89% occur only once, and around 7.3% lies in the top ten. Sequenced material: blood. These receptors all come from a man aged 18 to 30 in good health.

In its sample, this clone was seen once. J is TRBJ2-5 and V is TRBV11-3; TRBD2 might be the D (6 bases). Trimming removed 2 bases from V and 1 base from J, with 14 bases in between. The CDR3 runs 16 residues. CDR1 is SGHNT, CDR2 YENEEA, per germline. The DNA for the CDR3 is TGTGCCAGCAGCTTAACAACCCGGGGGTTCCAAGAGACCCAGTACTTC. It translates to CASSLTTRGFQETQYF.

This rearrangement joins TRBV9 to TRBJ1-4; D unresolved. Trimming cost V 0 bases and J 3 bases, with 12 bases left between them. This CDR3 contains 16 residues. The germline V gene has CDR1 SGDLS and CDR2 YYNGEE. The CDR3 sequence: CASSVATGKPNEKLFF. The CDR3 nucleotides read TGTGCCAGCAGCGTAGCTACGGGGAAGCCTAATGAAAAACTGTTTTTT.

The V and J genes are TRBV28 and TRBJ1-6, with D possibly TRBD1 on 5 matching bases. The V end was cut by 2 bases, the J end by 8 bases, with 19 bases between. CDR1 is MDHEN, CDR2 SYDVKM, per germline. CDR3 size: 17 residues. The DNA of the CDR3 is TGTGCCAGCAGTTTACCGGGGGGAGTATATCCATATTCACCCCTCCACTTT. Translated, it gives CASSLPGGVYPYSPLHF.

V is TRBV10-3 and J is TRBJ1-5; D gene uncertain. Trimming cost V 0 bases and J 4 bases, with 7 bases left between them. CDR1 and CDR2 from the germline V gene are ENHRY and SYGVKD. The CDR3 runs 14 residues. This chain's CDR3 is CAISESQENQPQHF. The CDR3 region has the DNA TGTGCCATCAGTGAGTCGCAGGAGAATCAGCCCCAGCATTTT.

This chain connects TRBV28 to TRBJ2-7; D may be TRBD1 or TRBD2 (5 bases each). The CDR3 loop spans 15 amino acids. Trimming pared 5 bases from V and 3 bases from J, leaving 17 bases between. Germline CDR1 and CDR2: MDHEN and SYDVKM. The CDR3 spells CASSPNGAGDYEQYF. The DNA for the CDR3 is TGTGCCAGCAGTCCTAACGGGGCCGGGGACTACGAGCAGTACTTC.

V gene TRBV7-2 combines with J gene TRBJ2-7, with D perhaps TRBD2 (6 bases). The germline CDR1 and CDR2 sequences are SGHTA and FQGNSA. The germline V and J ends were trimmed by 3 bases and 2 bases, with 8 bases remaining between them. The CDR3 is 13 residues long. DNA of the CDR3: TGTGCCAGCAGCTTCCCGGGAGCCTACGAGCAGTACTTC. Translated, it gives CASSFPGAYEQYF.

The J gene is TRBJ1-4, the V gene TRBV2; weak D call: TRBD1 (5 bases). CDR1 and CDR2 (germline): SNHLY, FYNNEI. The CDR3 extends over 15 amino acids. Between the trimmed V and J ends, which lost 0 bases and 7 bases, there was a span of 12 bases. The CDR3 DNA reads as TGTGCCAGCAGTGAAGCGGCGTCAGGGTTTGAAAAACTGTTTTTT. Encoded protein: CASSEAASGFEKLFF. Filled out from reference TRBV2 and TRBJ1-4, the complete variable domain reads EPEVTQTPSHQVTQMGQEVILRCVPISNHLYFYWYRQILGQKVEFLVSFYNNEISEKSEIFDDQFSVERPDGSNFTLKIRSTKLEDSAMYFCASSEAASGFEKLFFGSGTQLSVL.

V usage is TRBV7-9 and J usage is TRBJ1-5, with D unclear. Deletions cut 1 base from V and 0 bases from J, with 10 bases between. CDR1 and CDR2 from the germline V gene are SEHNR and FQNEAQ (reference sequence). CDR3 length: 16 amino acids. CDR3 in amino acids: CASSLDSDFSNQPQHF. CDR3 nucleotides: TGTGCCAGCAGCTTAGACTCGGACTTTAGCAATCAGCCCCAGCATTTT. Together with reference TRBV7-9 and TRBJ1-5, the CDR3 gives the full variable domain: DTGVSQNPRHKITKRGQNVTFRCDPISEHNRLYWYRQTLGQGPEFLTYFQNEAQLEKSRLLSDRFSAERPKGSFSTLEIQRTEQGDSAMYLCASSLDSDFSNQPQHFGDGTRLSIL.

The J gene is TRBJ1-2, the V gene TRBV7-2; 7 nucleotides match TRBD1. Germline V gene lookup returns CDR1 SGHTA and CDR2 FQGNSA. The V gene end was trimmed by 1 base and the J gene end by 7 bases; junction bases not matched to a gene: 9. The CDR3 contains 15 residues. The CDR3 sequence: CASSLGDSQVGGYTF. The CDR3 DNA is TGTGCCAGCAGCTTAGGGGACAGTCAAGTCGGTGGCTACACCTTC.

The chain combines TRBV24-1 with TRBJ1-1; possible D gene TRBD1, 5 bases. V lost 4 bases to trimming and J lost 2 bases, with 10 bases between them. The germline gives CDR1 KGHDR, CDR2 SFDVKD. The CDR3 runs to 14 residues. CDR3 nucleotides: TGTGCCACCAGTGAGAAGACAGTTAACACTGAAGCTTTCTTT. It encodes CATSEKTVNTEAFF.

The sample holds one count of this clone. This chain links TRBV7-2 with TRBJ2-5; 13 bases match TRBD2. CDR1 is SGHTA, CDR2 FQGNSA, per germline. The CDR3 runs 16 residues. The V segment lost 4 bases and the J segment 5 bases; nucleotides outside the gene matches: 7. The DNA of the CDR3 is TGTGCCAGCAGCTCGCGGACTAGCGGGGGTACGGAGACCCAGTACTTC. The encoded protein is CASSSRTSGGTETQYF. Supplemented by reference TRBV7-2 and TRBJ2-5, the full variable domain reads GAGVSQSPSNKVTEKGKDVELRCDPISGHTALYWYRQSLGQGLEFLIYFQGNSAPDKSGLPSDRFSAERTGGSVSTLTIQRTQQEDSAVYLCASSSRTSGGTETQYFGPGTRLLVL.

CDR3 region: CASRDRANQPQHF. In nucleotides, the CDR3 is TGTGCCAGCAGAGACAGGGCCAATCAGCCCCAGCATTTT. This chain connects TRBV6-5 to TRBJ1-5; 7 nucleotides align to TRBD1. The ends lost 6 bases at V and 3 bases at J; junction bases unmatched: 2. The CDR3 runs to 13 residues. Germline V CDR1 and CDR2: MNHEY, SVGAGI.

The CDR3 protein is CASSIRGGYGYTF. The DNA of the CDR3 is TGTGCCAGTAGTATCAGGGGTGGCTATGGCTACACCTTC. The rearrangement uses TRBV19 and TRBJ1-2, with D maybe TRBD1 (6 bases). Trimming pared 3 bases from V and 4 bases from J, leaving 9 bases between. CDR1 and CDR2 (germline): LNHDA, SQIVND (reference sequence). CDR3 length: 13 residues. Variable domain in full (rest from reference TRBV19 and TRBJ1-2): DGGITQSPKYLFRKEGQNVTLSCEQNLNHDAMYWYRQDPGQGLRLIYYSQIVNDFQKGDIAEGYSVSREKKESFPLTVTSAQKNPTAFYLCASSIRGGYGYTFGSGTRLTVV.

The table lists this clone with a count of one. CDR3 bases: TGTGCCAGCAGGATATCAGGGGAGAACACTGAAGCTTTCTTT. It encodes CASRISGENTEAFF. This chain joins TRBV6-5 and TRBJ1-1; TRBD1 is a possible D gene (6 bases). The CDR3 consists of 14 residues. V dropped 6 bases and J dropped 1 base, with 12 bases sitting between them. Germline V CDR1 and CDR2: MNHEY, SVGAGI.

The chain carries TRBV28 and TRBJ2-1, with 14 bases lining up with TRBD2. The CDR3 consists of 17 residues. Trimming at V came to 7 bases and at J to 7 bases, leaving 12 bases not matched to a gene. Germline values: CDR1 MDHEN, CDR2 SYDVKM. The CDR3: CASTKKTSGGARNEQFF. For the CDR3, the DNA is TGTGCCAGCACCAAAAAGACTAGCGGGGGGGCGAGAAATGAGCAGTTCTTC.

In DNA, the CDR3 is TGCGCCAGCAGCTTGGACAGGGGTGGCGAGCAGTACTTC. Amino acid sequence: CASSLDRGGEQYF. The V call is TRBV5-1, the J call TRBJ2-7, with 7 positions matching TRBD1. Germline lookup yields CDR1 SGHRS and CDR2 YFSETQ. CDR3 size: 13 residues. Trimming cost V 0 bases and J 6 bases; bases outside gene matches: 3.

The CDR3 protein is CASSGYISLGGDTGELFF. The CDR3 bases are TGTGCCAGCAGCGGTTATATTTCGCTTGGAGGGGACACCGGGGAGCTGTTTTTT. The chain links TRBV5-5 to TRBJ2-2; a possible D gene is TRBD2 (6 bases). V lost 4 bases, J lost 3 bases, and 22 bases lay in between. This CDR3 region has 18 residues. Germline-derived CDR1 and CDR2 are SGHKS and YYEKEE (reference sequence).

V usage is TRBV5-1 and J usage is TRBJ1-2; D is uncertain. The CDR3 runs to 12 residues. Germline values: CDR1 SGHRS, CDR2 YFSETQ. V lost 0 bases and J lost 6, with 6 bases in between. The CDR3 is CASSLDWDGYTF. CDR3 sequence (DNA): TGCGCCAGCAGCTTGGATTGGGATGGCTACACCTTC.

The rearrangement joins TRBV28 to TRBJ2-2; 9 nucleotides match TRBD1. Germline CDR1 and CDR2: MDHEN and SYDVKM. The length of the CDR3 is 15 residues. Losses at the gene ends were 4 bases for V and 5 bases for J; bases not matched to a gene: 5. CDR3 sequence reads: CASSSGQGRTGELFF. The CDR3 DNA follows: TGTGCCAGCAGTTCGGGACAGGGTCGTACCGGGGAGCTGTTTTTT.

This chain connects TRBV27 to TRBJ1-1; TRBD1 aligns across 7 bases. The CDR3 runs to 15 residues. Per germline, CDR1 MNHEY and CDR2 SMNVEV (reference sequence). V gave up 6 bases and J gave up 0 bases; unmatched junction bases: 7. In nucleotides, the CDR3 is TGTGCCAGCAGGGCGGGACAGATTATGAACACTGAAGCTTTCTTT. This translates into CASRAGQIMNTEAFF.

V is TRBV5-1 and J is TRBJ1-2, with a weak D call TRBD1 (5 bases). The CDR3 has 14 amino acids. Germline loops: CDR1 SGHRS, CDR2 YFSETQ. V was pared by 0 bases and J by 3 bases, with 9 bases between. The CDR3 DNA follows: TGCGCCAGCAGCTTGGCAGGGCCTGACTATGGCTACACCTTC. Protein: CASSLAGPDYGYTF.

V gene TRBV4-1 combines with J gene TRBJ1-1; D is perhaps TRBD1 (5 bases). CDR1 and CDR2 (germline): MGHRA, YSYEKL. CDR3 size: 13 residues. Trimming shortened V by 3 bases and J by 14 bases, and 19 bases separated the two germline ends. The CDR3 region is CASSQGRGTLSFF. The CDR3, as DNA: TGCGCCAGCAGCCAGGGTAGGGGAACGTTGAGCTTCTTT.

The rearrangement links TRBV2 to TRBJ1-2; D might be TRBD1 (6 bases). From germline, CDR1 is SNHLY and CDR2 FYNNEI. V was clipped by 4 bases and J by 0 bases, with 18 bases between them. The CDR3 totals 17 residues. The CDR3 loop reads CASSVVGGWKTNYGYTF. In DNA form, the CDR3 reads TGTGCCAGCAGTGTGGTTGGGGGCTGGAAAACTAACTATGGCTACACCTTC.

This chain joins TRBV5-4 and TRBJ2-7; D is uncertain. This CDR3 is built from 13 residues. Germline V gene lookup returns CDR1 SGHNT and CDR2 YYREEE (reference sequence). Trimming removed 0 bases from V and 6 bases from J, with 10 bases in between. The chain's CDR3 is CASSLGPVSEQYF. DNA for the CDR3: TGTGCCAGCAGCTTGGGGCCTGTTTCCGAGCAGTACTTC. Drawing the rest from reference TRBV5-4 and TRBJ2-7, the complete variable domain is ETGVTQSPTHLIKTRGQQVTLRCSSQSGHNTVSWYQQALGQGPQFIFQYYREEENGRGNFPPRFSGLQFPNYSSELNVNALELDDSALYLCASSLGPVSEQYFGPGTRLTVT.

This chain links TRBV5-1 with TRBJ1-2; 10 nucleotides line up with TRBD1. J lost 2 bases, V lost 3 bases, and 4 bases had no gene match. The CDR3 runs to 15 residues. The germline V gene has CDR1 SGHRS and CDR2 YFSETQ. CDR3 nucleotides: TGCGCCAGCAGCTACGAGGGACAGGGGAACTATGGCTACACCTTC. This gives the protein CASSYEGQGNYGYTF.

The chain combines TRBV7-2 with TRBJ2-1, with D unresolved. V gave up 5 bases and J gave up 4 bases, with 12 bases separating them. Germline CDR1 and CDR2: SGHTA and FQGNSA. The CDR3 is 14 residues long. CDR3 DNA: TGTGCCAGCAGCCTCCGACCTACTTACAATGAGCAGTTCTTC. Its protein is CASSLRPTYNEQFF.

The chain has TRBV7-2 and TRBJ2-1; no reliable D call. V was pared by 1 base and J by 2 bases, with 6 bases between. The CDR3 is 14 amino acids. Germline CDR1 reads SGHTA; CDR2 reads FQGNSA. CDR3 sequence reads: CASSLGAAYNEQFF. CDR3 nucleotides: TGTGCCAGCAGCTTAGGGGCCGCCTACAATGAGCAGTTCTTC.

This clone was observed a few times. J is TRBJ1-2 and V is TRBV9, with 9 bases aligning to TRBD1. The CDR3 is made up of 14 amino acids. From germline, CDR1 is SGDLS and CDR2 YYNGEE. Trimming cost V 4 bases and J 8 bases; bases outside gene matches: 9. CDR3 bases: TGTGCCAGCAGCCCTGGACAGGGGAAGGACGGCTACACCTTC. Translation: CASSPGQGKDGYTF. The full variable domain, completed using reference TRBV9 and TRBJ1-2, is DSGVTQTPKHLITATGQRVTLRCSPRSGDLSVYWYQQSLDQGLQFLIQYYNGEERAKGNILERFSAQQFPDLHSELNLSSLELGDSALYFCASSPGQGKDGYTFGSGTRLTVV.

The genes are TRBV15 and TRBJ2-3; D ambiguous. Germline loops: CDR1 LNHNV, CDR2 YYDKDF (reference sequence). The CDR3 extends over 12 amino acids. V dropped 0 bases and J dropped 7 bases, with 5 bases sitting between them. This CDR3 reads CATSREGYTQYF. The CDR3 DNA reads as TGTGCCACCAGCAGAGAGGGGTATACGCAGTATTTT.

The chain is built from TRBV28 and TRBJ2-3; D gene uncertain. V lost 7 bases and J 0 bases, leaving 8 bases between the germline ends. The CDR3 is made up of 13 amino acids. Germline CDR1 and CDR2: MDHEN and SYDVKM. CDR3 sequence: CASTPTSTDTQYF. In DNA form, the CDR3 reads TGTGCCAGCACCCCGACTAGCACAGATACGCAGTATTTT.

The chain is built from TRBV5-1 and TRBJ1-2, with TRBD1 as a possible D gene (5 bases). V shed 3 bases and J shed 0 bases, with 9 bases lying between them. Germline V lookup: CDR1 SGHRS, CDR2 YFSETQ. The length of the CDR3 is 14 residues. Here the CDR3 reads CASSYDRANYGYTF. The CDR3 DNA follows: TGCGCCAGCAGCTACGACAGAGCTAACTATGGCTACACCTTC.

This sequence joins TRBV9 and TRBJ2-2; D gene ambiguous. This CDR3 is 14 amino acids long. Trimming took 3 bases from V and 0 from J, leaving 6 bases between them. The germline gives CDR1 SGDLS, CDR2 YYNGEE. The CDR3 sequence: CASSGIPNTGELFF. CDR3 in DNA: TGTGCCAGCAGCGGAATACCGAACACCGGGGAGCTGTTTTTT.